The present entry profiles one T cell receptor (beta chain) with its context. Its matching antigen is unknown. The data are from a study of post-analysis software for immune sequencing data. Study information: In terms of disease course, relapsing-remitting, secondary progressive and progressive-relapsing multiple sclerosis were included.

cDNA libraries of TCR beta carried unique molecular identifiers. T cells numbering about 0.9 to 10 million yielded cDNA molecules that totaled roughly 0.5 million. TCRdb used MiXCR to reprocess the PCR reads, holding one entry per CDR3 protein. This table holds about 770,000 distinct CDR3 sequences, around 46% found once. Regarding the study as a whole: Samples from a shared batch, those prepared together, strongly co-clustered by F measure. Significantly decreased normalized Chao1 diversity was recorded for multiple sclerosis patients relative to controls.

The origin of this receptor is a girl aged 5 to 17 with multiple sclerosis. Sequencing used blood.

CDR3 DNA sequence: TGTGCCACCTTGTTGGATTTTACGCAGTATTTT. Translating it yields CATLLDFTQYF. The V gene is TRBV28, the J gene TRBJ2-3; D is undetermined. This CDR3 has 11 amino acids. The V end lost 10 bases, the J end lost 8 bases, and 13 bases lay between the germline ends. From germline, CDR1 is MDHEN and CDR2 SYDVKM.